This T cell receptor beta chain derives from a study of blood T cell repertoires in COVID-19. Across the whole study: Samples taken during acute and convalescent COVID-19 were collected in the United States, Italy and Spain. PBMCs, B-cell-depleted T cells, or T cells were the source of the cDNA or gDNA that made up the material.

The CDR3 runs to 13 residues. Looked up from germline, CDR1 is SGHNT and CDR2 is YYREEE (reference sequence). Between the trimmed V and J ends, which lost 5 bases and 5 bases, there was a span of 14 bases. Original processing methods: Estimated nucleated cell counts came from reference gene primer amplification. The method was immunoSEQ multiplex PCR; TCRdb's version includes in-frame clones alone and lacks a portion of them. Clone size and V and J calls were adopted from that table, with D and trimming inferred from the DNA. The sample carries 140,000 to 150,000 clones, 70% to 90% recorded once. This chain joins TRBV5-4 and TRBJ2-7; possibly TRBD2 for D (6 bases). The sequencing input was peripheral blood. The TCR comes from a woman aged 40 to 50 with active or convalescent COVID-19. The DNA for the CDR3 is TGTGCCAGCAGTCGACTAGGGCCGGACGAGCAGTACTTC. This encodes CASSRLGPDEQYF.